The next 30 T cell receptor beta chains were all read from a single sample in a study of cytomegalovirus exposure and HLA in healthy donors. PCR used 60 Vbeta primers and 13 Jbeta primers. The data were produced by immunoSEQ multiplex PCR, yet TCRdb's version contains in-frame clones alone and is incomplete. The repertoire has some 200,000 clones, over 65% of them found once; the top ten carry about 0.63%. The source material was PBMCs. All receptors come from a man between 18 and 29 years old in good health and CMV-seronegative.

This chain links TRBV20-1 with TRBJ2-2; no reliable D call. Trimming pared 6 bases from V and 8 bases from J, leaving 10 bases between. Germline CDR1 reads DFQATT; CDR2 reads SNEGSKA (reference sequence). The CDR3 consists of 11 residues. The CDR3 protein is CSARGAGELFF. The CDR3 bases are TGCAGTGCCCGAGGTGCAGGGGAGCTGTTTTTT.

CDR3 protein: CASSPTGTGLGGNTEAFF. CDR3 DNA sequence: TGTGCCAGCTCACCTACCGGGACAGGGTTGGGGGGGAACACTGAAGCTTTCTTT. The V call is TRBV18, the J call TRBJ1-1, with 9 nucleotides matching TRBD1. Germline-derived CDR1 and CDR2 are KGHSH and LQKENI. Losses at the gene ends were 3 bases for V and 1 base for J; bases not matched to a gene: 12. There are 18 residues in the CDR3.

The chain couples TRBV5-1 to TRBJ2-1; 8 bases are a match to TRBD1. There are 14 residues in the CDR3. Per germline, CDR1 SGHRS and CDR2 YFSETQ. V was clipped by 5 bases and J by 10 bases; unmatched bases: 11. The CDR3 DNA reads as TGCGCCAGCAGTCCCGGACAGGGATGGGACGAGCAGTTCTTC. This codes for CASSPGQGWDEQFF. Full variable domain (rest looked up from reference TRBV5-1 and TRBJ2-1): KAGVTQTPRYLIKTRGQQVTLSCSPISGHRSVSWYQQTPGQGLQFLFEYFSETQRNKGNFPGRFSGRQFSNSRSEMNVSTLELGDSALYLCASSPGQGWDEQFFGPGTRLTVL.

This chain links TRBV28 with TRBJ2-1; 7 bases are a match to TRBD2. With 6 bases clipped from V and 2 bases from J, the junction kept 7 bases outside the gene matches. The CDR3 spans 15 residues. Germline V CDR1 and CDR2: MDHEN, SYDVKM. The CDR3 loop reads CASRPGGGTYNEQFF. The CDR3, as DNA: TGTGCCAGCAGACCGGGGGGAGGCACCTACAATGAGCAGTTCTTC.

This clone was recorded once. This rearrangement joins TRBV6-1 to TRBJ2-3; a possible D gene is TRBD2 (5 bases). CDR1 and CDR2 from the germline V gene are MNHNS and SASEGT. V was trimmed by 0 bases and J by 4 bases, leaving 11 bases between them. This CDR3 has 15 residues. The CDR3 reads CASSEASRAADTQYF. CDR3 in DNA: TGTGCCAGCAGTGAAGCGTCCCGAGCGGCAGATACGCAGTATTTT.

The chain is built from TRBV7-3 and TRBJ2-3; 8 nucleotides line up with TRBD1. The trim removed 2 bases at V and 6 bases at J, leaving 4 bases unmatched. This CDR3 is built from 14 residues. The germline gives CDR1 SGHTA, CDR2 FQGTGA. This CDR3 is CASSLGAGGDTQYF. The CDR3, as DNA: TGTGCCAGCAGCTTAGGCGCAGGGGGCGATACGCAGTATTTT.

This chain connects TRBV28 to TRBJ2-7; no definite D call. The germline V gene encodes CDR1 MDHEN and CDR2 SYDVKM. The CDR3 is 13 amino acids. V dropped 7 bases and J dropped 3 bases, with 13 bases sitting between them. Here the CDR3 DNA reads TGTGCCAGCACTCTGCCCGGCGGCTACGAGCAGTACTTC. As protein: CASTLPGGYEQYF.

The chain has TRBV18 and TRBJ1-1, with TRBD1 matching 8 bases. The CDR3 has 16 residues. Germline V CDR1 and CDR2: KGHSH, LQKENI. V shed 2 bases and J 4 bases; nucleotides not matched to a gene: 9. The CDR3 reads CASSPVAGGEGTEAFF. Here the CDR3 DNA reads TGTGCCAGCTCACCAGTGGCAGGGGGCGAGGGCACTGAAGCTTTCTTT. Full variable domain (missing parts from reference TRBV18 and TRBJ1-1): NAGVMQNPRHLVRRRGQEARLRCSPMKGHSHVYWYRQLPEEGLKFMVYLQKENIIDESGMPKERFSAEFPKEGPSILRIQQVVRGDSAAYFCASSPVAGGEGTEAFFGQGTRLTVV.

This clone has a single count. The V and J genes are TRBV4-1 and TRBJ2-7; 9 nucleotides match TRBD2. This CDR3 contains 15 residues. The trim removed 0 bases at V and 2 bases at J, leaving 2 bases unmatched. Germline-derived CDR1 and CDR2 are MGHRA and YSYEKL. In DNA, the CDR3 is TGCGCCAGCAGCCAAGAGTCTAGCGGGGCCTACGAGCAGTACTTC. This sequence encodes CASSQESSGAYEQYF.

The chain couples TRBV9 to TRBJ2-1, with TRBD2 identical over 7 bases. Per germline, CDR1 SGDLS and CDR2 YYNGEE. After removal of 2 bases from V and 7 bases from J, the junction contained 6 bases not matched to a gene. CDR3 length: 14 amino acids. The CDR3 sequence is CASSVVGGRNEQFF. CDR3 nucleotide sequence: TGTGCCAGCAGCGTTGTGGGAGGGAGGAATGAGCAGTTCTTC.

This clone showed up just a few times. The gene calls are TRBV6-6 and TRBJ2-1; the match to TRBD2 covers 11 bases. Germline V gene data show CDR1 as MNHNY and CDR2 as SVGAGI (reference sequence). V lost 4 bases and J lost 3; bases outside the gene matches: 2. CDR3 length equals 15 residues. CDR3 sequence reads: CASSSGTSGYNEQFF. The CDR3 region has the DNA TGTGCCAGCAGTTCCGGGACTAGCGGCTACAATGAGCAGTTCTTC.

J is TRBJ1-2 and V is TRBV19; the D gene is possibly TRBD1 (6 bases). CDR3 length: 15 amino acids. The V gene's germline CDR1 is LNHDA and CDR2 SQIVND (reference sequence). V was pared by 4 bases and J by 2 bases, with 14 bases between. The CDR3 is CASSTDRLGNYGYTF. The CDR3 DNA sequence: TGTGCCAGTAGTACGGACAGACTCGGAAACTATGGCTACACCTTC.

J is TRBJ1-1 and V is TRBV10-3, with D hard to call. V lost 3 bases to trimming and J lost 1 base, with 9 bases between them. Germline CDR1 is ENHRY and CDR2 is SYGVKD. The CDR3 is made up of 14 amino acids. As DNA, the CDR3 is TGTGCCATCAGTGACCGTCTGTCGAACACTGAAGCTTTCTTT. Translated, it gives CAISDRLSNTEAFF.

The chain links TRBV7-8 to TRBJ1-2; 7 bases agree with TRBD1. The germline CDR1 and CDR2 sequences are SGHVS and FQNEAQ. J lost 10 bases, V lost 4 bases, and 6 bases had no gene match. The CDR3 spans 12 residues. The CDR3 protein is CASSSGQVLYTF. The CDR3 nucleotides read TGTGCCAGCAGCTCCGGACAGGTACTCTACACCTTC. The full variable domain, its missing parts supplied by reference TRBV7-8 and TRBJ1-2, is GAGVSQSPRYKVAKRGQDVALRCDPISGHVSLFWYQQALGQGPEFLTYFQNEAQLDKSGLPSDRFFAERPEGSVSTLKIQRTQQEDSAVYLCASSSGQVLYTFGSGTRLTVV.

The chain combines TRBV4-1 with TRBJ2-1, with D perhaps TRBD2 (6 bases). This CDR3 region has 16 residues. Trimming removed 1 base from V and 8 bases from J, with 18 bases in between. The V gene's germline CDR1 is MGHRA and CDR2 YSYEKL. CDR3 sequence reads: CASSQATGTWGDEQFF. The CDR3 DNA follows: TGCGCCAGCAGCCAAGCCACCGGGACTTGGGGCGATGAGCAGTTCTTC.

This chain uses TRBV29-1 with TRBJ2-7; D perhaps matches TRBD1 (6 bases). CDR3 length: 13 amino acids. V shed 4 bases and J shed 5 bases, with 15 bases lying between them. CDR1 SQVTM and CDR2 ANQGSEA come from the germline V gene. This CDR3 is CSVGPGVIDEQYF. The CDR3, as DNA: TGCAGCGTTGGGCCAGGGGTCATCGACGAGCAGTACTTC.

The gene calls are TRBV19 and TRBJ1-1; no clear D gene. Trimming pared 10 bases from V and 8 bases from J, leaving 17 bases between. Germline CDR1 and CDR2: LNHDA and SQIVND (reference sequence). The CDR3 contains 12 residues. The CDR3 sequence: CATWSGRREAFF. DNA for the CDR3: TGTGCCACCTGGTCGGGGAGAAGGGAAGCTTTCTTT.

This clone was picked up a small number of times. The chain carries TRBV30 and TRBJ2-7; TRBD1 agrees at 7 bases. V lost 5 bases to trimming and J lost 4 bases; unmatched junction nucleotides: 14. This CDR3 region has 15 residues. Germline V gene lookup returns CDR1 GTSNPN and CDR2 SVGIG (reference sequence). CDR3 bases: TGTGCCTGGGGGATAAACACCGGGACAGCATACGAGCAGTACTTC. Translated, it gives CAWGINTGTAYEQYF.

V usage is TRBV27 and J usage is TRBJ2-1; TRBD2 matches at 9 bases. This CDR3 has 14 amino acids. Germline values: CDR1 MNHEY, CDR2 SMNVEV (reference sequence). The V gene end was trimmed by 5 bases and the J gene end by 4 bases; junction bases not matched to a gene: 3. CDR3 sequence (DNA): TGTGCCAGCAGTCCTAGCGGGATTTACAATGAGCAGTTCTTC. Translating gives CASSPSGIYNEQFF.

V usage is TRBV7-6 and J usage is TRBJ1-1, with TRBD1 identical over 7 bases. V was clipped by 2 bases and J by 1 base; unmatched bases: 4. This CDR3 is 15 amino acids long. Germline V gene sequence: CDR1 SGHVS, CDR2 FNYEAQ. CDR3 amino acids: CASSLRTGQNTEAFF. CDR3 coding DNA: TGTGCCAGCAGCTTACGGACAGGACAGAACACTGAAGCTTTCTTT.

The chain employs TRBV12-2 and TRBJ2-5; no DNA check was done on the table's D call, TRBD1. TRBV12-2 is shown as a pseudogene. The CDR3 has 9 amino acids. The CDR3 region is CARRGQGDF. The CDR3 DNA follows: TGTGCAAGGCGGGGACAGGGGGACTTC.

This clone was counted only a few times. The chain employs TRBV5-6 and TRBJ1-5; D is unresolved. Germline-derived CDR1 and CDR2 are SGHDT and YYEEEE. CDR3 length: 14 residues. Deletions cut 3 bases from V and 4 bases from J, with 11 bases between. The CDR3 DNA is TGTGCCAGCAGCTGGGCGGGGAGGAATCAGCCCCAGCATTTT. This codes for CASSWAGRNQPQHF.

A few counts support this clone. CDR3 nucleotides: TGTGCCAGCAGCGACGCCGGGACAGGCTCCTACGAGCAGTACTTC. Its protein is CASSDAGTGSYEQYF. This chain connects TRBV6-1 to TRBJ2-7; 8 nucleotides match TRBD1. V shed 6 bases and J 0 bases; nucleotides not matched to a gene: 7. Germline V gene sequence: CDR1 MNHNS, CDR2 SASEGT. This CDR3 has 15 amino acids.

The rearrangement joins TRBV2 to TRBJ2-7; a possible D gene is TRBD1 (5 bases). Germline V gene data show CDR1 as SNHLY and CDR2 as FYNNEI. The CDR3 runs 15 residues. V was clipped by 2 bases and J by 2 bases, with 13 bases between them. DNA of the CDR3: TGTGCCAGCAGTGAATTGTCTAAGGGGACCTACGAGCAGTACTTC. Protein product: CASSELSKGTYEQYF.

In its sample, this clone was seen a few times. The chain couples TRBV19 to TRBJ1-2; D is possibly TRBD1 (5 bases). Per the germline V gene, CDR1 is LNHDA and CDR2 is SQIVND (reference sequence). The CDR3 is made up of 15 amino acids. Trimming left V 7 bases short and J 8 bases short, with 23 bases between. The CDR3 loop is CASTYGPGIMPGYTF. The DNA of the CDR3 is TGTGCCAGTACCTATGGCCCAGGGATTATGCCAGGCTACACCTTC.

The count of this clone is one. Here the CDR3 reads CATGGTGFAEAFF. The CDR3 DNA reads TGTGCCACCGGTGGGACTGGTTTTGCTGAAGCTTTCTTT. V and J are TRBV6-1 and TRBJ1-1, with D maybe TRBD1 (5 bases). Trimming shortened V by 10 bases and J by 6 bases, and 18 bases separated the two germline ends. Germline assignment: CDR1 MNHNS and CDR2 SASEGT. CDR3 size: 13 residues.

The chain is built from TRBV15 and TRBJ1-4; D is unresolved. V dropped 5 bases and J dropped 0 bases, with 10 bases sitting between them. Germline V gene data show CDR1 as LNHNV and CDR2 as YYDKDF (reference sequence). The CDR3 has 15 residues. The CDR3 loop is CATSGSGATNEKLFF. The DNA of the CDR3 is TGTGCCACCAGCGGATCGGGAGCAACTAATGAAAAACTGTTTTTT.

The J gene is TRBJ1-5, the V gene TRBV28; 10 bases map to TRBD1. The CDR3 sequence is 16 residues long. Germline-derived CDR1 and CDR2 are MDHEN and SYDVKM. Germline trimming cut 6 bases from V and 3 bases from J; bases unmatched to any gene: 8. CDR3: CASSPPGQGNNQPQHF. The CDR3 DNA reads as TGTGCCAGCAGCCCACCGGGACAGGGGAACAATCAGCCCCAGCATTTT.

This clone was seen a few times. The V gene is TRBV11-3, the J gene TRBJ1-1; D remains unclear. Trimming removed 4 bases at V and 1 base at J, with 7 bases between. Germline CDR1 and CDR2: SGHNT and YENEEA. The CDR3 contains 13 residues. Written as DNA, the CDR3 is TGTGCCAGCAGCTCTCAGGCGAACACTGAAGCTTTCTTT. Protein product: CASSSQANTEAFF.

V is TRBV6-4 and J is TRBJ1-4; no clear D gene. The CDR3 contains 13 residues. V lost 2 bases and J lost 7, with 8 bases in between. Germline assignment: CDR1 MRHNA and CDR2 SNTAGT. The CDR3 here is CASSDTAGEKLFF. In DNA, the CDR3 is TGTGCCAGCAGTGACACGGCAGGTGAAAAACTGTTTTTT.